The source of this T cell receptor (beta chain) is a study of shared clonotypes between healthy human individuals. The data were produced by immunoSEQ multiplex PCR, yet TCRdb's version contains in-frame clones alone and is incomplete. Here the sample spans about 2 million clones, about 95% being singletons. About this clone: This sample also contains other DNA sequences that code for the same CDR3.

With 4 bases clipped from V and 3 bases from J, the junction kept 4 bases outside the gene matches. This CDR3 has 14 residues. CDR1 is SGHRS and CDR2 is YFSETQ in the germline V gene. V gene TRBV5-1 combines with J gene TRBJ2-3, with TRBD1 matching 8 bases. The TCR sequence derives from a young man in good health. What was sequenced was naive CD4+ T cells sorted from blood. Subset meaning: CD45RA+ positively selected. In nucleotides, the CDR3 is TGCGCCAGCAGCCCCGGACAGGGTACAGATACGCAGTATTTT. It translates to CASSPGQGTDTQYF.